These T cell receptor beta chains were read from a single sample in a study of siplizumab effects on memory and regulatory T cells. The repertoire was sequenced with immunoSEQ multiplex PCR; TCRdb's copy has only in-frame clones and lacks some. The sample contains over 55,000 clones, 75% to 90% of which appear only once. Sequenced: memory CD4+ T cells sorted from blood. The receptor source for this set is a human donor in good health. Each CDR3 is given with its conserved first and last residue. A D gene is named only where the DNA matches it firmly. Clone size, where shown, is once, few, many, or a class for clones that have expanded.

TRBJ1-6	TRBV10-3	-	TRBD1	TGTGCCACCACCCTGGACAGGGGGACTAATTCACCCCTCCACTTT	CATTLDRGTNSPLHF
TRBJ1-2	TRBV5-1	-	TRBD1	TGCGCCAGCAGCTCGGGACAGGGCCATTTACTCTATGGCTACACCTTC	CASSSGQGHLLYGYTF
TRBJ1-3	TRBV5-1	-	TRBD1	TGCGCCAGCAGCTTGGGTGACAGGGGCCGAAACACCATATATTTT	CASSLGDRGRNTIYF
TRBJ2-1	TRBV4-2	-	-	TGTGCCAGCAGCCCCGGGTTAGGAGGGGACAATGAGCAGTTCTTC	CASSPGLGGDNEQFF
TRBJ1-3	TRBV6-5	-	-	TGTGCCAGCAGTTCCCCGAGTTACTCTGGAAACACCATATATTTT	CASSSPSYSGNTIYF
TRBJ1-2	TRBV7-9	-	-	TGTGCCAGCAGCTCCACCTCGGGCGTTATATCCTACACCTTC	CASSSTSGVISYTF
TRBJ1-2	TRBV19	-	-	TGTGCCACGACAACTAACGGCAGGTCCTTTGGCTACACCTTC	CATTTNGRSFGYTF
TRBJ2-1	TRBV2	-	TRBD2	TGTGCCAGCAGTGAAGGACCTAGCTTAGGACTAGCGGGAGGGCCGAAGTTCTTC	CASSEGPSLGLAGGPKFF
TRBJ1-6	TRBV5-6	-	TRBD1	TGTGCCAGCAGCTTGGTGGAGGGGGCAGGGGTTTCACCCCTCCACTTT	CASSLVEGAGVSPLHF
TRBJ2-3	TRBV7-8	-	-	TGTGCCAGCAGCTTAATGGGGATGTTAGCAGATACGCAGTATTTT	CASSLMGMLADTQYF
TRBJ2-7	TRBV25-1	-	-	TGTGCCAGCAGTGTTACTAGAAGATCCTACGAGCAGTACTTC	CASSVTRRSYEQYF
TRBJ2-5	TRBV5-4	-	TRBD2	TGTGCCAGCAGCTTGGGGACTAGCAAAGAGACCCAGTACTTC	CASSLGTSKETQYF
TRBJ2-5	TRBV7-6	-	-	TGTGCCAGCAGCCCCGGTGAGACCCAGTACTTC	CASSPGETQYF
TRBJ2-7	TRBV27	once	-	TGTGCCAGCAGTTGGGGGTCGTCGGGGGCGAGTGAGCAGTACTTC	CASSWGSSGASEQYF
TRBJ1-5	TRBV18	-	-	TGTGCCAGCTCGCTATTAGGACAGAGCAATCAGCCCCAGCATTTT	CASSLLGQSNQPQHF
TRBJ1-4	TRBV29-1	-	-	TGCAGCGTTGAAGATCTTCGGGCAGGTTATGAAAAACTGTTTTTT	CSVEDLRAGYEKLFF
TRBJ2-5	TRBV7-8	-	-	TGTGCCAGCAGCCCCGGGACACCGGGAGAGACCCAGTACTTC	CASSPGTPGETQYF
TRBJ2-7	TRBV11-2	-	-	TGTGCCAGCAGCACACCCGACAGGATGTTAGGGCAGTACTTC	CASSTPDRMLGQYF
TRBJ2-3	TRBV28	-	TRBD2	TGTGCCAGCAGTTTTAGGTTCAGGCGGGAGGGTAAAGATACGCAGTATTTT	CASSFRFRREGKDTQYF
TRBJ1-2	TRBV6-5	few	-	TGTGCCAGCACCCCCGGGGCCAACTATGGCTACACCTTC	CASTPGANYGYTF
TRBJ1-2	TRBV7-9	-	-	TGTGCCAGCAGTCGGGACATTAATGGCTACACCTTC	CASSRDINGYTF
TRBJ1-1	TRBV6-5	-	-	TGTGCCAGCAGTGAAGTTAGCTGGGACACTGAAGCTTTCTTT	CASSEVSWDTEAFF
TRBJ2-1	TRBV9	few	TRBD2	TGTGCCAGCAGCGTAACTAGCGGGGGGCAGGGTGAGCAGTTCTTC	CASSVTSGGQGEQFF
TRBJ1-2	TRBV7-2	once	TRBD1	TGTGCCAGCAGCTTAGACAGGGGGCGGAATTATGGCTACACCTTC	CASSLDRGRNYGYTF
TRBJ2-5	TRBV5-1	-	TRBD2	TGCGCCAGCAGCGGCGGGGGGCCCCAAGAGACCCAGTACTTC	CASSGGGPQETQYF
TRBJ1-2	TRBV6-6	-	-	TGTGCCAGCAGTTTACGGGCCTCCACTAACTATGGCTACACCTTC	CASSLRASTNYGYTF
TRBJ2-5	TRBV2	few	-	TGTGCCAGTGAGAGCGACCAGGAGACCCAGTACTTC	CASESDQETQYF
TRBJ2-1	TRBV2	-	-	TGTGCCAGCAGTGAATTGGAGACCTCTTACAATGAGCAGTTCTTC	CASSELETSYNEQFF
TRBJ2-5	TRBV28	-	-	TGTGCCAGCAGTGGCACCGGGGCAGGGCAAGAGACCCAGTACTTC	CASSGTGAGQETQYF
TRBJ1-1	TRBV5-6	-	TRBD1	TGTGCCAGCAGCGTACTAGACAGGGGGCAGGCTTTCTTT	CASSVLDRGQAFF
TRBJ2-7	TRBV5-4	-	-	TGTGCCAGCAGCTTGAGCCGGAACTACGAGCAGTACTTC	CASSLSRNYEQYF
TRBJ2-3	TRBV10-2	-	-	TGCGCCAGCAGGGGACTCCTCACAGATACGCAGTATTTT	CASRGLLTDTQYF